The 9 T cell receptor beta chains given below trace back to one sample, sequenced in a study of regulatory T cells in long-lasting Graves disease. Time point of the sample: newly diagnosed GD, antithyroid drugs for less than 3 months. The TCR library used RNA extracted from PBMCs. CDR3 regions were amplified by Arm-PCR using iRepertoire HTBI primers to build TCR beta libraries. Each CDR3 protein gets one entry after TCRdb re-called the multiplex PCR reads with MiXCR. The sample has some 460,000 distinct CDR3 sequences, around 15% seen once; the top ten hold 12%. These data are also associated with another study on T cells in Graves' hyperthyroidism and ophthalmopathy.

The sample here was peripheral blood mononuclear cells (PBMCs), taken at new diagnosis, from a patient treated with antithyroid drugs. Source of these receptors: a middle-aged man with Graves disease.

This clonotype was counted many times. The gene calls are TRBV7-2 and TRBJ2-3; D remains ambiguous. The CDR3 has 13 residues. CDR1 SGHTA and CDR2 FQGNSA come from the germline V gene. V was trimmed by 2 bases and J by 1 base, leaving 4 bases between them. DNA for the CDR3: TGTGCCAGCAGCTTACAGGGCACAGATACGCAGTATTTT. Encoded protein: CASSLQGTDTQYF.

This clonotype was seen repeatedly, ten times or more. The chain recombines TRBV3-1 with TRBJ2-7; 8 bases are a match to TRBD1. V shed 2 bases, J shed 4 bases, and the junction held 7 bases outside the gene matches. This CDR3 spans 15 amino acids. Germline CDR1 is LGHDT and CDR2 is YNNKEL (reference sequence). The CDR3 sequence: CASSQRLQGGYEQYF. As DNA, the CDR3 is TGTGCCAGCAGCCAACGCCTACAGGGGGGATACGAGCAGTACTTC.

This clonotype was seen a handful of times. The CDR3 protein is CASSKITGIETQYF. In nucleotides, the CDR3 is TGTGCCAGTAGTAAAATTACAGGGATCGAGACCCAGTACTTC. This sequence joins TRBV19 and TRBJ2-5; weak D call: TRBD1 (6 bases). V was clipped by 4 bases and J by 5 bases, with 14 bases between them. The CDR3 has 14 residues. Germline V CDR1 and CDR2: LNHDA, SQIVND (reference sequence).

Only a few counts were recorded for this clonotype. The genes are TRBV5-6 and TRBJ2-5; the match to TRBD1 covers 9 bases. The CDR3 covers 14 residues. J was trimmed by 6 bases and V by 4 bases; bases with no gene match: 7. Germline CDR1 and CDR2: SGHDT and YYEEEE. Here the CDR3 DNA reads TGTGCCAGCAGCGTGGACAGGGGTGTGCAGACCCAGTACTTC. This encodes CASSVDRGVQTQYF.

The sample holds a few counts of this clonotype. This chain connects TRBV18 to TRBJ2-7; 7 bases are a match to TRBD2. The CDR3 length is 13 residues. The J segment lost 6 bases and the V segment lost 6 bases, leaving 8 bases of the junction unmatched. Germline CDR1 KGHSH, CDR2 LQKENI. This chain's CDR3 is CASSLAELGEQYF. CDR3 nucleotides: TGTGCCAGCTCGCTAGCGGAACTCGGCGAGCAGTACTTC.

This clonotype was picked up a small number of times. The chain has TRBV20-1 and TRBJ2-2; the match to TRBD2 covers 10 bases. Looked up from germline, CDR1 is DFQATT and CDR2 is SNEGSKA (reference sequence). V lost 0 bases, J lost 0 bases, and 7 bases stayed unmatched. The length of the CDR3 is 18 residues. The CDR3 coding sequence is TGCAGTGCTAGAGATCTACTAGCGGGAACCACGAACACCGGGGAGCTGTTTTTT. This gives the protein CSARDLLAGTTNTGELFF.

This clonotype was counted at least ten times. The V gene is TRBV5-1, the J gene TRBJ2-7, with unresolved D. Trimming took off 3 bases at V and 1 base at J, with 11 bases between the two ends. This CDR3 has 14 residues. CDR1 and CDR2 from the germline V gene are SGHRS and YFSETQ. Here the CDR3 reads CASSSDTVSYEQYF. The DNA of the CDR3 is TGCGCCAGCAGCTCTGACACAGTTTCCTACGAGCAGTACTTC.

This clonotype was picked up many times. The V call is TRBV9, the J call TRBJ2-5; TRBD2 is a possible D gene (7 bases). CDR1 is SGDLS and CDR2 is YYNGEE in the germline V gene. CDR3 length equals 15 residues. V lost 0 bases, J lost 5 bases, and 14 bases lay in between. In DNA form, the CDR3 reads TGTGCCAGCAGCGTAGATCGGGGGGCAAGGGAGACCCAGTACTTC. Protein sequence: CASSVDRGARETQYF.

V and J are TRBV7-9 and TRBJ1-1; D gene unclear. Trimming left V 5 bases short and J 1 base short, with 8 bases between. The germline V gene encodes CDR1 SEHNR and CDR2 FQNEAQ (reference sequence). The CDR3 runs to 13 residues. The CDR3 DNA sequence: TGTGCCAGCAGCCACACGGAGAACACTGAAGCTTTCTTT. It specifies CASSHTENTEAFF.